The rows below give T cell receptor beta chains drawn from one sample of a study of CD8 T cells in ankylosing spondylitis. TCRdb processed the 5' RACE reads anew with MiXCR; each CDR3 protein has one entry. The sample carries 7,500 or so distinct CDR3 sequences, roughly 8% recorded once. The sample consisted of blood, either unsorted or a sorted T cell fraction (not recorded which). The receptors derive from a male donor with ankylosing spondylitis or in good health (not recorded which). Each CDR3 is given with its conserved first and last residue. Fields, in order: clone size, V gene, D gene, CDR3 length, J gene, CDR3 protein, CDR3 DNA. D genes are given only for firm matches. Size is omitted from some rows. Given values are once, few, many or a class for expanded clones.

size: .; V: TRBV9; D: TRBD1; length: 14; J: TRBJ1-2; CDR3: CASSVGTGNYGYTF; DNA: TGTGCCAGCAGCGTCGGGACAGGGAATTATGGCTACACCTTC
size: medium-sized; V: TRBV9; D: .; length: 12; J: TRBJ1-2; CDR3: CASSAIPEGYTF; DNA: TGTGCCAGCAGCGCGATCCCGGAAGGCTACACCTTC
size: medium-sized; V: TRBV9; D: TRBD1; length: 21; J: TRBJ2-4; CDR3: CASSGPGTVGPGQSAKNIQYF; DNA: TGTGCCAGCAGCGGCCCTGGGACAGTGGGACCGGGGCAATCAGCCAAAAACATTCAGTACTTC
size: .; V: TRBV9; D: .; length: 13; J: TRBJ2-2; CDR3: CASSQSGPGELFF; DNA: TGTGCCAGCAGCCAGTCCGGGCCCGGGGAGCTGTTTTTT
size: medium-sized; V: TRBV9; D: .; length: 15; J: TRBJ1-1; CDR3: CASSVVRTGLSEAFF; DNA: TGTGCCAGCAGCGTAGTGAGGACGGGGCTTTCGGAAGCTTTCTTT
size: few; V: TRBV9; D: TRBD2; length: 17; J: TRBJ2-3; CDR3: CASSTGTSGGAFDTQYF; DNA: TGTGCCAGCAGTACCGGGACTAGCGGGGGGGCCTTTGATACGCAGTATTTT
size: many; V: TRBV9; D: TRBD1; length: 15; J: TRBJ1-1; CDR3: CASSVEQGVGTEAFF; DNA: TGTGCCAGCAGCGTAGAACAGGGGGTCGGCACTGAAGCTTTCTTT
size: few; V: TRBV9; D: .; length: 14; J: TRBJ2-2; CDR3: CASSADGNTGELFF; DNA: TGTGCCAGCAGCGCGGACGGGAACACCGGGGAGCTGTTTTTT
size: many; V: TRBV9; D: .; length: 13; J: TRBJ2-5; CDR3: CASSVGVQETQYF; DNA: TGTGCCAGCAGCGTAGGAGTGCAAGAGACCCAGTACTTC
size: many; V: TRBV9; D: TRBD2; length: 15; J: TRBJ2-3; CDR3: CASSATSGSTDTQYF; DNA: TGTGCCAGCAGCGCTACTAGCGGGAGCACAGATACGCAGTATTTT
size: many; V: TRBV9; D: .; length: 14; J: TRBJ1-2; CDR3: CASSVEESGYGYTF; DNA: TGTGCCAGCAGCGTAGAGGAGTCTGGGTATGGCTACACCTTC
size: medium-sized; V: TRBV9; D: TRBD1; length: 15; J: TRBJ1-2; CDR3: CASSATGGTNYGYTF; DNA: TGTGCCAGCAGCGCGACAGGGGGGACTAACTATGGCTACACCTTC
size: many; V: TRBV9; D: .; length: 13; J: TRBJ2-1; CDR3: CASSVGLNNEQFF; DNA: TGTGCCAGCAGCGTAGGCCTGAACAATGAGCAGTTCTTC
size: .; V: TRBV9; D: TRBD1; length: 15; J: TRBJ2-2; CDR3: CASSLGQGRGGELFF; DNA: TGTGCCAGCAGCCTAGGACAGGGGCGAGGCGGGGAGCTGTTTTTT
size: .; V: TRBV9; D: TRBD2; length: 15; J: TRBJ2-1; CDR3: CASSVSGRARNEQFF; DNA: TGTGCCAGCAGCGTCAGCGGGAGGGCCAGAAATGAGCAGTTCTTC
size: .; V: TRBV9; D: TRBD1; length: 16; J: TRBJ2-2; CDR3: CASSVSSGTGAGELFF; DNA: TGTGCCAGCAGCGTCAGTTCCGGGACAGGGGCCGGGGAGCTGTTTTTT
size: many; V: TRBV9; D: TRBD1; length: 14; J: TRBJ2-5; CDR3: CASSVDREQETQYF; DNA: TGTGCCAGCAGCGTCGACAGGGAACAAGAGACCCAGTACTTC
size: .; V: TRBV9; D: TRBD2; length: 16; J: TRBJ2-1; CDR3: CASSPPGLAGNNEQFF; DNA: TGTGCCAGCAGCCCCCCCGGACTAGCGGGAAACAATGAGCAGTTCTTC
size: many; V: TRBV9; D: TRBD2; length: 16; J: TRBJ2-3; CDR3: CASSPWGASGGETQYF; DNA: TGTGCCAGCAGCCCGTGGGGGGCTAGCGGGGGGGAAACGCAGTATTTT
size: hyperexpanded; V: TRBV9; D: .; length: 14; J: TRBJ2-1; CDR3: CASSVGEAYNEQFF; DNA: TGTGCCAGCAGCGTAGGTGAGGCGTACAATGAGCAGTTCTTC
size: large; V: TRBV9; D: TRBD1; length: 17; J: TRBJ2-3; CDR3: CASSPEGTGTPTDTQYF; DNA: TGTGCCAGCAGCCCCGAGGGGACAGGGACCCCCACAGATACGCAGTATTTT
size: medium-sized; V: TRBV9; D: .; length: 14; J: TRBJ1-1; CDR3: CASSVEGVNTEAFF; DNA: TGTGCCAGCAGCGTAGAGGGAGTGAACACTGAAGCTTTCTTT
size: few; V: TRBV9; D: .; length: 11; J: TRBJ1-5; CDR3: CASGEDQPQHF; DNA: TGTGCCAGCGGAGAGGATCAGCCCCAGCATTTT
size: many; V: TRBV9; D: .; length: 13; J: TRBJ2-1; CDR3: CASSVVSGNEQFF; DNA: TGTGCCAGCAGCGTAGTTTCCGGCAATGAGCAGTTCTTC